The 6 T cell receptor beta chains listed next were all sequenced from one sample in a study of shared clonotypes between healthy human individuals. The assay was immunoSEQ multiplex PCR, and TCRdb's table has in-frame clones only and misses some. Of some 500,000 clones listed, approximately 95% are singletons. The sequencing sample was made of naive CD4+ T cells sorted from blood. Subset specified: CD45RA+ positively selected. These receptors all stem from a woman younger than 45 in good health.

This clone was detected only once. The chain recombines TRBV4-2 with TRBJ2-1; 10 bases fit TRBD2. This CDR3 has 15 residues. CDR1 is LGHNA and CDR2 is YNFKEQ in the germline V gene. With V trimmed by 5 bases and J by 4 bases, 5 bases remained unmatched. The CDR3 bases are TGTGCCAGCAGCTCGGGGACTAGCGAATACAATGAGCAGTTCTTC. Encoded protein: CASSSGTSEYNEQFF.

The chain is built from TRBV5-1 and TRBJ2-1; D possibly corresponds to TRBD2 (5 bases). Trimming left V 4 bases short and J 7 bases short, with 15 bases between. This CDR3 spans 14 amino acids. The germline gives CDR1 SGHRS, CDR2 YFSETQ. The CDR3 nucleotides are TGCGCCAGCAGCACCTCGGGAATTACAAATGAGCAGTTCTTC. Translated, it gives CASSTSGITNEQFF.

V gene TRBV12-1 combines with J gene TRBJ2-7. TRBV12-1 is a pseudogene. This CDR3 is 16 amino acids long. Written as DNA, the CDR3 is TGTGCCAGCAGCTTTCCCAGGGACCCCAAATCCTACGAGCAGTACTTC. Translating it yields CASSFPRDPKSYEQYF.

V is TRBV18 and J is TRBJ2-7; the match to TRBD1 covers 7 bases. CDR3 size: 16 residues. The V and J ends lost 2 bases and 6 bases, in that order; junction bases with no gene match: 13. Germline CDR1 is KGHSH and CDR2 is LQKENI. In DNA, the CDR3 is TGTGCCAGCTCACCAAGACAGGGAGTGGGTGTGAGCGAGCAGTACTTC. Encoded protein: CASSPRQGVGVSEQYF.

J is TRBJ1-1 and V is TRBV29-1; possible D gene TRBD1, 6 bases. Per germline, CDR1 SQVTM and CDR2 ANQGSEA. The length of the CDR3 is 13 residues. Trimming removed 3 bases at V and 4 bases at J, with 12 bases between. The DNA of the CDR3 is TGCAGCGTTGATTCCAGGGGAGGCACTGAAGCTTTCTTT. It encodes CSVDSRGGTEAFF.

This sequence joins TRBV13 and TRBJ2-1; 7 nucleotides align to TRBD2. Trimming removed 2 bases from V and 1 base from J; junction bases left unmatched: 8. This CDR3 is built from 17 residues. The germline CDR1 and CDR2 sequences are PRHDT and FYEKMQ (reference sequence). The CDR3 bases are TGTGCCAGCAGCTTATACAAATGGACTAGTTCCTACAATGAGCAGTTCTTC. Its translation: CASSLYKWTSSYNEQFF. The full variable domain, completed using reference TRBV13 and TRBJ2-1, is AAGVIQSPRHLIKEKRETATLKCYPIPRHDTVYWYQQGPGQDPQFLISFYEKMQSDKGSIPDRFSAQQFSDYHSELNMSSLELGDSALYFCASSLYKWTSSYNEQFFGPGTRLTVL.